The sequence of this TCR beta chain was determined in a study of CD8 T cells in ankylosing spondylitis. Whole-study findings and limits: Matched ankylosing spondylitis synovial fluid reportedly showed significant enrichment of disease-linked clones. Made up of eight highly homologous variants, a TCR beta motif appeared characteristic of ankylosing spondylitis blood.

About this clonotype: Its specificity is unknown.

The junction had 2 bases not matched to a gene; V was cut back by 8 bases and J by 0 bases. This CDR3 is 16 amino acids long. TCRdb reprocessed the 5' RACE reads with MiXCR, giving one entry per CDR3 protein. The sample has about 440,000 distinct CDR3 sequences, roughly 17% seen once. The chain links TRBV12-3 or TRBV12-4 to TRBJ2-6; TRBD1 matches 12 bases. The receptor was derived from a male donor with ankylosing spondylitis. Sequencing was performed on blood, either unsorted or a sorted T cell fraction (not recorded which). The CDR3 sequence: CASAGQGASGANVLTF. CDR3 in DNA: TGTGCCAGCGCGGGACAGGGGGCCTCTGGGGCCAACGTCCTGACTTTC.